This T cell receptor beta chain was profiled in a study of regulatory T cells in long-lasting Graves disease. About the study: The term persistent Graves' disease signified upward of 5 years on antithyroid drugs with positive TSH receptor antibodies.

V was clipped by 6 bases and J by 4 bases; unmatched bases: 10. CDR3 length: 15 residues. Overall study results and limits: A limited number of samples was an acknowledged limitation.

Time point here: persistent/refractory GD, antithyroid drugs over 5 years with positive TRAb. From PBMCs, RNA was extracted and then used to make the TCR library. CDR3 regions were amplified by Arm-PCR using iRepertoire HTBI primers to build TCR beta libraries. In TCRdb, the multiplex PCR reads were re-called with MiXCR into one record per CDR3 protein. The data contain over 650,000 distinct CDR3 sequences, 25% to 35% of them singletons. This clonotype came up many times. Its antigen is as yet unknown. The sample in question was peripheral blood mononuclear cells (PBMCs), obtained when the disease was refractory, from a patient treated with antithyroid drugs. This sequence joins TRBV12-3 or TRBV12-4 and TRBJ1-2; 8 positions match TRBD1. This sequence was found in a female donor with Graves disease. The chain's CDR3 is CASSRGGQGGYGYTF. CDR3 nucleotides: TGTGCCAGCAGCCGAGGCGGACAGGGAGGCTATGGCTACACCTTC.